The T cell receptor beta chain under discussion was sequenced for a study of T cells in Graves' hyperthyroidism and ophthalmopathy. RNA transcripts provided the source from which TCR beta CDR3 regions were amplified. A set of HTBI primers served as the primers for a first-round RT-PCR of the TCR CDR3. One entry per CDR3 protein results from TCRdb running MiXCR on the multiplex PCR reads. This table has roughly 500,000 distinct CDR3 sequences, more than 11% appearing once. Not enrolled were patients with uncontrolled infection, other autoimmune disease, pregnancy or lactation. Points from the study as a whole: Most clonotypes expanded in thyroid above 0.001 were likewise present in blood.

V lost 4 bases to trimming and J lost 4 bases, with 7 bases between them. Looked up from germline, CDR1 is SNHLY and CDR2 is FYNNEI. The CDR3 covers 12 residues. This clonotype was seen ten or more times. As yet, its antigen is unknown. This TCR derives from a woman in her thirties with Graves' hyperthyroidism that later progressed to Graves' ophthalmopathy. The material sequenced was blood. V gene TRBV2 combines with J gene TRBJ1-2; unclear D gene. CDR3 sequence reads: CASSVISYGYTF. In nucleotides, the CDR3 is TGTGCCAGCAGTGTAATTAGCTATGGCTACACCTTC.